This T cell receptor (beta chain) was captured in a study of cytomegalovirus exposure and HLA in healthy donors. Method: immunoSEQ multiplex PCR; TCRdb's copy keeps in-frame clones and lacks some. The table shows 200,000 to 250,000 clones, with roughly 88% occurring only once. Germline V lookup: CDR1 SGHKS, CDR2 YYEKEE (reference sequence). The CDR3 extends over 15 amino acids. Trimming at V came to 2 bases and at J to 9 bases, leaving 11 bases not matched to a gene. The receptor comes from a woman younger than 30 in good health and CMV-seronegative. The chain joins TRBV5-5 to TRBJ2-1; 7 nucleotides align to TRBD1. Sequenced: PBMCs. In nucleotides, the CDR3 is TGTGCCAGCAGCTTTAGCCTAGGGGGACAGTTTGAGCAGTTCTTC. Protein product: CASSFSLGGQFEQFF.